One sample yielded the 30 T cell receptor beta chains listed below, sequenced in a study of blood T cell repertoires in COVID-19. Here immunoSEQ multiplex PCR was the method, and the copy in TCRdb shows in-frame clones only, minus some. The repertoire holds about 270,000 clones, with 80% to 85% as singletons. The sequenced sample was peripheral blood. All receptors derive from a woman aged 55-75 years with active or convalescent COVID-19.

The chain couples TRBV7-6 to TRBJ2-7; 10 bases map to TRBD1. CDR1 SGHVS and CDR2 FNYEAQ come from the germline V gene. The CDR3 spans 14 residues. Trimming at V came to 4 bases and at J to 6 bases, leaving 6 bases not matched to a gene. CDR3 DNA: TGTGCCAGCAGCTACGGGACAGGGGTCGGCGAGCAGTACTTC. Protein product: CASSYGTGVGEQYF.

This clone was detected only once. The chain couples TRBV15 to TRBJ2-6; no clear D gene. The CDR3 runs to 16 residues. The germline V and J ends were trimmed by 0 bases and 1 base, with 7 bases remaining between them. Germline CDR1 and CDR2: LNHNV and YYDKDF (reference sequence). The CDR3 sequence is CATSRDINSGANVLTF. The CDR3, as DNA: TGTGCCACCAGCAGAGATATAAATTCTGGGGCCAACGTCCTGACTTTC.

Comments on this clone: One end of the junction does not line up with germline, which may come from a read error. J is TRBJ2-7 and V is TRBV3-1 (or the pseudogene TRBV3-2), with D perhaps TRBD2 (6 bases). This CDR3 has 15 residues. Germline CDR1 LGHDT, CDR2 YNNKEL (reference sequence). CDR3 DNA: TGTGCCAGCAGCAAAGAGCCGGGACTTCCCTACGAGCAGTACTTC. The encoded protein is CASSKEPGLPYEQYF.

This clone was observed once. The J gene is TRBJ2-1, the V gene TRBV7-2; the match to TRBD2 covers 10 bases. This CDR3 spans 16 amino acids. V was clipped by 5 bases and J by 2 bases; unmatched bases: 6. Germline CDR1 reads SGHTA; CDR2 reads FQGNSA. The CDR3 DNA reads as TGTGCCAGCAGCCTTAGCGGGGGGTTTACCTACAATGAGCAGTTCTTC. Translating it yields CASSLSGGFTYNEQFF. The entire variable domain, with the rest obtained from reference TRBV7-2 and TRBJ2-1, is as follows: GAGVSQSPSNKVTEKGKDVELRCDPISGHTALYWYRQSLGQGLEFLIYFQGNSAPDKSGLPSDRFSAERTGGSVSTLTIQRTQQEDSAVYLCASSLSGGFTYNEQFFGPGTRLTVL.

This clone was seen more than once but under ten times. The CDR3 DNA follows: TGTGCCAGCAGCCTTACTAGCGGGTCCCACAATGAGCAGTTCTTC. It yields the protein CASSLTSGSHNEQFF. The rearrangement links TRBV7-2 to TRBJ2-1; 9 bases are a match to TRBD2. Germline CDR1 is SGHTA and CDR2 is FQGNSA. The V and J ends lost 5 bases and 5 bases, in that order; junction bases with no gene match: 7. This CDR3 comprises 15 residues.

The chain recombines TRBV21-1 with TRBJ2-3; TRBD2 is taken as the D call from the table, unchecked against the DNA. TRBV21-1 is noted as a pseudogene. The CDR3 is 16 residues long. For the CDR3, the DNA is TGTGCCAGCAGCAAATTCCAGAAAGAGGACACAGATACGCAGTATTTT. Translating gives CASSKFQKEDTDTQYF.

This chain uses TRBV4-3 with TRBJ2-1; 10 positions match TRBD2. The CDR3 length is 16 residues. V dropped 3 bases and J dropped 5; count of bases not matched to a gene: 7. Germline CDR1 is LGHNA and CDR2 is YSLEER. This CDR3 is CASSQSQRGGHNEQFF. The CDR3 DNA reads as TGCGCCAGCAGCCAGTCCCAGCGGGGGGGCCACAATGAGCAGTTCTTC.

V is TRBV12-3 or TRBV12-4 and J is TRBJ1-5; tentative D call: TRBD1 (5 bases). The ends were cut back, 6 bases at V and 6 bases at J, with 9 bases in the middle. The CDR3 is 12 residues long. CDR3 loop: CASSIQVQPQHF. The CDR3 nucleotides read TGTGCCAGCAGCATACAGGTTCAGCCCCAGCATTTT.

The DNA for the CDR3 is TGTGCCAGCACCACTGGGCTAGGGGGCGCCCACTATGGCTACACCTTC. It specifies CASTTGLGGAHYGYTF. This sequence joins TRBV5-4 and TRBJ1-2; 7 nucleotides align to TRBD1. In germline, CDR1 is SGHNT, CDR2 YYREEE (reference sequence). CDR3 length equals 16 residues. The trim removed 6 bases at V and 3 bases at J, leaving 14 bases unmatched.

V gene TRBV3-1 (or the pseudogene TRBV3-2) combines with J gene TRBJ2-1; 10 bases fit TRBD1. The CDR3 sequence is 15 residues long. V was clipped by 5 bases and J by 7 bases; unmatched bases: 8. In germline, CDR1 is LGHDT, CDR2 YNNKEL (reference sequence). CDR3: CASSSRDRGGNEQFF. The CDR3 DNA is TGTGCCAGCAGCAGCCGGGACAGGGGAGGGAATGAGCAGTTCTTC.

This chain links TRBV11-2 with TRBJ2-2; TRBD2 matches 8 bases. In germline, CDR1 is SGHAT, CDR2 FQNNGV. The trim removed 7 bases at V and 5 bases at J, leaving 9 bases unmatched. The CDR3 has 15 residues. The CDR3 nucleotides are TGTGCCAGCACAGACATCCGGGGGGGTACCGGGGAGCTGTTTTTT. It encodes CASTDIRGGTGELFF.

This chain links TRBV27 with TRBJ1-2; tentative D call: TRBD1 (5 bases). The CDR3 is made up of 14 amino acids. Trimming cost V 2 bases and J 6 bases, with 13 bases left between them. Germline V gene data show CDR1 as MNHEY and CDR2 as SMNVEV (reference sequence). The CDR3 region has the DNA TGTGCCAGCAGTTTAGAGGGGAGGGCAGATGGCTACACCTTC. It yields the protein CASSLEGRADGYTF.

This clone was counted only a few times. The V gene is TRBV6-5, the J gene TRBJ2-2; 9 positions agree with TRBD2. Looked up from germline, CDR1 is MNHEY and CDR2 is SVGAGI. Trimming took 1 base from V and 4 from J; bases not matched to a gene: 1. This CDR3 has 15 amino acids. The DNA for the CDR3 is TGTGCCAGCAGTTACTTTAGCGGGGGCACCGGGGAGCTGTTTTTT. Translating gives CASSYFSGGTGELFF.

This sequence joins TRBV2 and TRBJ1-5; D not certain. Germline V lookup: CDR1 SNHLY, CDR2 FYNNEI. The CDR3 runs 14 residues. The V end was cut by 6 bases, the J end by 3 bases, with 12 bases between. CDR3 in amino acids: CASRSSGNNQPQHF. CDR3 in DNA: TGTGCCAGCAGGAGTTCGGGGAACAATCAGCCCCAGCATTTT.

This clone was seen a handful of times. The CDR3 loop is CASSPSTPGELFF. CDR3 coding DNA: TGTGCCAGCAGTCCAAGCACCCCCGGGGAGCTGTTTTTT. The rearrangement uses TRBV3-1 (or the pseudogene TRBV3-2) and TRBJ2-2, with D uncertain. With 6 bases removed from V and 6 bases from J, the gap between germline ends came to 11 bases. The CDR3 totals 13 residues. Germline-derived CDR1 and CDR2 are LGHDT and YNNKEL (reference sequence).

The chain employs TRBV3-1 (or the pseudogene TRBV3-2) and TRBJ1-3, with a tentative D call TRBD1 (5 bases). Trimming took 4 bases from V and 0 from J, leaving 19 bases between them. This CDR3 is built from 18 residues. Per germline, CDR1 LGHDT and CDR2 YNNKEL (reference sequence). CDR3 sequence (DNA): TGTGCCAGCAGCCGCGTAGGCAAGGGGCTCGGCTCTGGAAACACCATATATTTT. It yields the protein CASSRVGKGLGSGNTIYF.

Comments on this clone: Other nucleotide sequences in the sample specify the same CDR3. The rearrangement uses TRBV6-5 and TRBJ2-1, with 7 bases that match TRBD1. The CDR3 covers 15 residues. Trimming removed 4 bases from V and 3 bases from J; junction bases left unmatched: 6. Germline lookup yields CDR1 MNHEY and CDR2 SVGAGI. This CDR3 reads CASSFDRVGYNEQFF. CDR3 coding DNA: TGTGCCAGCAGTTTCGACAGGGTGGGCTACAATGAGCAGTTCTTC.

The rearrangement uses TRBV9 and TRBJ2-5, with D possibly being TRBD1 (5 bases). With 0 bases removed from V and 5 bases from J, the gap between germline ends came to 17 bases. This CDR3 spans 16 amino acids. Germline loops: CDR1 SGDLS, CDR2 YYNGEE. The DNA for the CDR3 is TGTGCCAGCAGCGTAGGTCAGGGAACTGTGGGGGAGACCCAGTACTTC. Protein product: CASSVGQGTVGETQYF.

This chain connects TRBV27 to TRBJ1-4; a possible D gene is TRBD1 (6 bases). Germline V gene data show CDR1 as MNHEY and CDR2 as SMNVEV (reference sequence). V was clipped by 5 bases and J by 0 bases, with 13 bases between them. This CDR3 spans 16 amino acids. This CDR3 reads CASSTDSVSTNEKLFF. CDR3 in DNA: TGTGCCAGCAGTACGGACAGCGTTTCAACTAATGAAAAACTGTTTTTT.

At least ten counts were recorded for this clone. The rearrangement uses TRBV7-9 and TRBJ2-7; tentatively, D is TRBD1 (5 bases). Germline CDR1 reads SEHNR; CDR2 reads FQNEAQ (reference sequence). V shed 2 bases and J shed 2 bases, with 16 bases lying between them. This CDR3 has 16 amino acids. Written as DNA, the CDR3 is TGTGCCAGCAGCTTAAACCAGGGAAGTGCGACCTACGAGCAGTACTTC. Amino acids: CASSLNQGSATYEQYF. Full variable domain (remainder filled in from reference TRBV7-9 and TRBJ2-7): DTGVSQNPRHKITKRGQNVTFRCDPISEHNRLYWYRQTLGQGPEFLTYFQNEAQLEKSRLLSDRFSAERPKGSFSTLEIQRTEQGDSAMYLCASSLNQGSATYEQYFGPGTRLTVT.

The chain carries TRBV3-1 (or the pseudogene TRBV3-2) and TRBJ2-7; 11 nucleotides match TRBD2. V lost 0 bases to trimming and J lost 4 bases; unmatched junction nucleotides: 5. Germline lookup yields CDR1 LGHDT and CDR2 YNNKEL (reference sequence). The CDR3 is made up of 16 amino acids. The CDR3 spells CASSQDRWTSGYEQYF. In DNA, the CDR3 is TGTGCCAGCAGCCAAGATCGATGGACTAGCGGGTACGAGCAGTACTTC.

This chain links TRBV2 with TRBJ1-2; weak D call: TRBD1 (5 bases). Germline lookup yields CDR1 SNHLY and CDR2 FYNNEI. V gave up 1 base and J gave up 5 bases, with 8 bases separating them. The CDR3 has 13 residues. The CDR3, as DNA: TGTGCCAGCAGTGAAGGGCAGGGTTATGGCTACACCTTC. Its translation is CASSEGQGYGYTF.

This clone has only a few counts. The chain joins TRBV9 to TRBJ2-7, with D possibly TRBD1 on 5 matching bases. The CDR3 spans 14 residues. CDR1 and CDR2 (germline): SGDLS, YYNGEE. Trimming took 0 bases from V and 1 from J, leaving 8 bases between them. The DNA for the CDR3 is TGTGCCAGCAGCGTAGCCGGACAATCCTACGAGCAGTACTTC. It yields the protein CASSVAGQSYEQYF.

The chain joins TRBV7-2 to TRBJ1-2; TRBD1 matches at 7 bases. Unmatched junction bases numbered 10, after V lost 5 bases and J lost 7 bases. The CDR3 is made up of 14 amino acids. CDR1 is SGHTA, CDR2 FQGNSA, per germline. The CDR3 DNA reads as TGTGCCAGCAGCGCTAACAGGGGTACGGCTGGCTACACCTTC. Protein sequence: CASSANRGTAGYTF.

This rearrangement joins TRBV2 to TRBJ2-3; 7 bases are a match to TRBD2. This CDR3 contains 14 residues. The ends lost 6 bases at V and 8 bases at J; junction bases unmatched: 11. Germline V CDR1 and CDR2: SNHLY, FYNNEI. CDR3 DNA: TGTGCCAGCAGGGGACTGCGAGGGGAGGGTACGCAGTATTTT. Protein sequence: CASRGLRGEGTQYF.

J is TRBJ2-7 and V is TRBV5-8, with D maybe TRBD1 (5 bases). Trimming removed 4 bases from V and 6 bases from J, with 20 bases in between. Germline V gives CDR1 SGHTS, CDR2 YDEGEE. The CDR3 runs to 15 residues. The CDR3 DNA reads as TGTGCCAGCAGCCCCAGGGTTGTTGGCTTGGGCGAGCAGTACTTC. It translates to CASSPRVVGLGEQYF.

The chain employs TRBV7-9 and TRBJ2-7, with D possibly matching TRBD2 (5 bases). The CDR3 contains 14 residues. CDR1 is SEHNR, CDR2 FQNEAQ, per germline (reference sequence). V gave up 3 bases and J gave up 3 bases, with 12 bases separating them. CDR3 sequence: CASSLGDWIYEQYF. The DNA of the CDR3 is TGTGCCAGCAGCTTGGGAGACTGGATCTACGAGCAGTACTTC.

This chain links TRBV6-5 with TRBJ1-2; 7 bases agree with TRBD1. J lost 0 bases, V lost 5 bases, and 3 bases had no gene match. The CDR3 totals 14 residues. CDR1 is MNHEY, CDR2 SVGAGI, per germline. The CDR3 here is CASSRTGPNYGYTF. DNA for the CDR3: TGTGCCAGCAGTAGGACAGGCCCTAACTATGGCTACACCTTC.

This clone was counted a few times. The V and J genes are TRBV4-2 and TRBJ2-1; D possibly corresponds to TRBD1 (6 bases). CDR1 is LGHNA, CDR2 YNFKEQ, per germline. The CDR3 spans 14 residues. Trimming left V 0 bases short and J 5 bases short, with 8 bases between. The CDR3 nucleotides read TGTGCCAGCAGCCAAGAATGGACAGACAATGAGCAGTTCTTC. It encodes CASSQEWTDNEQFF.

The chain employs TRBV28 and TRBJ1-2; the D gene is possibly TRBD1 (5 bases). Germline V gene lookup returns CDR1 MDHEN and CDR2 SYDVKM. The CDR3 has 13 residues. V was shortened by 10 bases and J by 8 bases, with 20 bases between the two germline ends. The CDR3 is CATDTGGREGYTF. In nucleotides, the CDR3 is TGTGCCACCGACACGGGGGGTAGGGAGGGCTACACCTTC.